These T cell receptor beta chains were read from a single sample in a study of cytomegalovirus exposure and HLA in healthy donors. The method was immunoSEQ multiplex PCR; TCRdb's version includes in-frame clones alone and lacks a portion of them. The sample has 85,000 to 90,000 clones, about 87% seen once. The sample was PBMCs. These receptors were collected from a man younger than 35 in good health and CMV-seronegative. The conserved cysteine and the conserved F or W are not part of the CDR3 here. Each record gives: J gene, V gene, CDR3 protein.

>TRBJ2-5|TRBV5-4
ASSLGQIKETQY
>TRBJ1-6|TRBV11-1
ASSWQQGGSPLH
>TRBJ1-6|TRBV7-2
ASSLGTVNSPLH
>TRBJ2-7|TRBV10-2
ASTGPGDLGQY
>TRBJ2-5|TRBV11-1
ASSDYPTRAQY
>TRBJ2-7|TRBV29-1
SVGRGTFDEQY
>TRBJ1-2|TRBV28
ASSFEGSLGYGYT
>TRBJ2-5|TRBV18
ASSPPSIQETQY
>TRBJ2-2|TRBV6-6
ASSYSRQGAGELF
>TRBJ2-4|TRBV28
ASSYAGGAKNIQY
>TRBJ1-1|TRBV5-4
ASSSNQGASTEAF
>TRBJ2-1|TRBV21-1
ASSKALLRLAKYNEQF
>TRBJ2-2|TRBV19
ASSPKGDRFFTGELF
>TRBJ2-1|TRBV4-2
AGSQPLQGTGTSGSSEQF
>TRBJ2-7|TRBV5-1
ASSFNSGAYEQY
>TRBJ2-1|TRBV7-3
ASSLTGGKFNEQF
>TRBJ1-3|TRBV7-9
ASSPSRDTIY
>TRBJ2-1|TRBV19
ASSIVGAGAYNEQF
>TRBJ2-1|TRBV11-2
ASSLGMGTSGYNEQF
>TRBJ2-1|TRBV7-9
ASIERETSYNEQF
>TRBJ2-7|TRBV9
ASSVEGTGATYEQY
>TRBJ2-7|TRBV27
ASSPLISYEQY
>TRBJ1-1|TRBV27
ASSSWTGNTEAF
>TRBJ2-7|TRBV7-2
ASSLEPGGLYEQY
>TRBJ1-4|TRBV5-6
ASSLFRDRDDEKLF
>TRBJ1-3|TRBV5-5
ASSPTPDGGVSGNTIY
>TRBJ2-3|TRBV30
AWSDGLSTDTQY
>TRBJ2-7|TRBV2
ASSNGRGYEQY
>TRBJ2-5|TRBV2
ASSPGEGETQY
>TRBJ2-1|TRBV6-1
ASSEMGLPQF
>TRBJ2-7|TRBV6-1
ASGDQGSRSYEQY
>TRBJ2-7|TRBV5-6
ASSRRTVYEQY
>TRBJ2-3|TRBV28
ASSLRDRLDTQY
>TRBJ2-5|TRBV9
ASSPGELAGGSETQY
>TRBJ1-2|TRBV7-6
ASSLMQGAGGYT
>TRBJ1-2|TRBV7-2
AIQIGDTYYGYT
>TRBJ2-2|TRBV4-3
ASSQTGQRNTGELF
>TRBJ2-1|TRBV9
ASGKAGLAYNEQF